What follows are 4 T cell receptor beta chains derived from one specimen sequenced in a study of T cell changes during pregnancy in multiple sclerosis. Some clones are missing from TCRdb's copy, which holds only in-frame ones; the method was immunoSEQ multiplex PCR. The sample yields fewer than 55,000 clones, approximately 92% seen once. Sequencing was performed on peripheral blood. The receptor set was obtained from a female donor with multiple sclerosis, enrolled in a pregnancy study.

The chain recombines TRBV28 with TRBJ2-7, with 8 bases lining up with TRBD2. The CDR3 spans 14 residues. V lost 5 bases, J lost 2 bases, and 5 bases stayed unmatched. The germline V gene has CDR1 MDHEN and CDR2 SYDVKM. Here the CDR3 reads CASSRPGGPYEQYF. The CDR3 DNA sequence: TGTGCCAGCAGTCGGCCGGGAGGGCCCTACGAGCAGTACTTC.

The chain couples TRBV9 to TRBJ1-3; 8 bases line up with TRBD1. Germline assignment: CDR1 SGDLS and CDR2 YYNGEE. CDR3 length: 13 residues. The V segment lost 3 bases and the J segment 6 bases; nucleotides outside the gene matches: 2. CDR3 sequence reads: CASSAGGLNTIYF. As DNA, the CDR3 is TGTGCCAGCAGCGCAGGGGGCTTAAACACCATATATTTT.

The chain joins TRBV19 to TRBJ2-7; D gene uncertain. Germline values: CDR1 LNHDA, CDR2 SQIVND (reference sequence). V lost 4 bases and J 3 bases, leaving 16 bases between the germline ends. This CDR3 comprises 15 residues. Here the CDR3 reads CASSKPRASLYEQYF. In nucleotides, the CDR3 is TGTGCCAGTAGTAAACCACGGGCTTCACTCTACGAGCAGTACTTC.

The rearrangement links TRBV4-1 to TRBJ2-1; 12 bases match TRBD2. This CDR3 is built from 14 residues. Unmatched junction bases numbered 4, after V lost 8 bases and J lost 5 bases. Looked up from germline, CDR1 is MGHRA and CDR2 is YSYEKL. CDR3 region: CASRLAGDHNEQFF. As DNA, the CDR3 is TGCGCCAGCCGACTAGCGGGAGACCACAATGAGCAGTTCTTC.